These T cell receptor beta chains were read from a single sample in a study of blood T cell repertoires in COVID-19. TCRdb keeps only in-frame clones here, not all; method: immunoSEQ multiplex PCR. This table holds 160,000 or so clones, roughly nine tenths found once. Sequenced input: peripheral blood. These receptors all come from a woman aged 65 to 85 with acute or convalescent COVID-19. The CDR3 runs from the conserved cysteine through the conserved F or W. Each record gives: V gene, J gene, CDR3 protein.

>TRBV3-1/TRBV3-2|TRBJ1-5
CASSQTGTGGSQPQHF
>TRBV27|TRBJ1-1
CASSSLGQGGKAFF
>TRBV7-6|TRBJ1-5
CASSLGQRNVGQPQHF
>TRBV6-2/TRBV6-3|TRBJ1-3
CASSSTRSGNTIYF
>TRBV5-1|TRBJ1-1
CASNRQGATEAFF
>TRBV28|TRBJ2-1
CASSGLVNEQFF
>TRBV14|TRBJ2-5
CASSPGETQYF
>TRBV4-1|TRBJ2-5
CASSHLGLAGVDKTQYF
>TRBV7-9|TRBJ2-1
CASSFAGEQFF
>TRBV15|TRBJ1-2
CATSKVPLRGSNYGYTF
>TRBV4-3|TRBJ2-7
CASSAWTSLTYEQYF
>TRBV19|TRBJ2-1
CASSIAQGRGNHNEQFF
>TRBV24-1|TRBJ2-3
CATSRNYPSTDTQYF
>TRBV19|TRBJ2-1
CASTTGVLNNEQFF
>TRBV7-3|TRBJ2-5
CASSRGTSGSRETQYF
>TRBV24-1|TRBJ1-3
CATSDRRGGGNTIYF
>TRBV2|TRBJ1-4
CASSVVTGLNEKLFF
>TRBV6-2/TRBV6-3|TRBJ1-5
CASSPRDGRSQPQHF
>TRBV18|TRBJ2-7
CASSRRQGNNYEQYF
>TRBV9|TRBJ2-1
CASSAFQGTGEYEQFF
>TRBV28|TRBJ1-3
CASSYPGTGGNTIYF
>TRBV11-3|TRBJ2-7
CASSGTGSREQYF
>TRBV24-1|TRBJ1-1
CATSDFGYTEAFF
>TRBV18|TRBJ2-5
CASSPASGKRETQYF
>TRBV5-1|TRBJ1-5
CASSSGQGGNQPQHF
>TRBV6-2/TRBV6-3|TRBJ2-1
CASSRPGQGKNEQFF
>TRBV18|TRBJ2-3
CASSPGGGSTDTQYF
>TRBV2|TRBJ2-2
CASSKGLVGTGELFF
>TRBV4-1|TRBJ1-1
CASRLTGVDTEAFF
>TRBV7-2|TRBJ1-1
CASSSRQGAANTEAFF
>TRBV28|TRBJ1-6
CASSRQRPNSPLHF
>TRBV28|TRBJ2-7
CASSLPGLAAYEQYF
>TRBV12-5|TRBJ2-2
CASGLVPGRSYGSGELFF
>TRBV29-1|TRBJ1-5
CSVALGQANQPQHF
>TRBV11-2|TRBJ2-7
CASSLGGGRAFSGLREQYF
>TRBV25-1|TRBJ1-4
CASSKGDRNNEKLFF
>TRBV5-1|TRBJ1-6
CASSLETTGKSPLHF
>TRBV3-1/TRBV3-2|TRBJ2-6
CASSPGQGWANVLTF
>TRBV11-2|TRBJ2-7
CASSRGGGQGNTQYF
>TRBV5-1|TRBJ2-5
CASSLGGPGGTGTETQYF
>TRBV28|TRBJ2-7
CASRGAEGGYEQYF
>TRBV6-5|TRBJ1-2
CASSYLQGLSGYTF
>TRBV7-2|TRBJ2-3
CASSLGLAGPTGVTQYF
>TRBV4-3|TRBJ1-2
CASSQEYPEPNYGYTF
>TRBV7-2|TRBJ2-3
CASSLGPLAGSTDTQYF